The 14 T cell receptor beta chains below come from one sample, sequenced in a study. TCRdb re-analysed the 5' RACE reads in MiXCR, keeping a single row per CDR3 protein. The sample includes 60,000 to 65,000 distinct CDR3 sequences, 30% of them seen just once. Input material: tumor-infiltrating naive CD4+ T cells sorted from the breast tumor. The subset here: naive CD4+ T cells, CD4+CD45RA+CD25-. The receptor source for this set is a female donor with breast cancer.

The V and J genes are TRBV5-1 and TRBJ2-5; D may be TRBD1 or TRBD2 (5 bases each). CDR1 is SGHRS, CDR2 YFSETQ, per germline. The V gene lost 4 bases and the J gene lost 1 base, with 20 bases spanning the gap. The CDR3 runs 17 residues. CDR3 amino acids: CASSEGSVDPAQETQYF. CDR3 bases: TGCGCCAGCAGCGAGGGGAGCGTGGACCCAGCCCAAGAGACCCAGTACTTC. The full variable domain, completed using reference TRBV5-1 and TRBJ2-5, is KAGVTQTPRYLIKTRGQQVTLSCSPISGHRSVSWYQQTPGQGLQFLFEYFSETQRNKGNFPGRFSGRQFSNSRSEMNVSTLELGDSALYLCASSEGSVDPAQETQYFGPGTRLLVL.

The chain uses TRBV3-1 and TRBJ2-7; D is ambiguous. The CDR3 sequence is 12 residues long. V gave up 3 bases and J gave up 1 base, with 4 bases separating them. CDR1 is LGHDT, CDR2 YNNKEL, per germline (reference sequence). The CDR3 loop reads CASSHFSYEQYF. The CDR3 DNA is TGTGCCAGCAGCCACTTTTCCTACGAGCAGTACTTC.

This clonotype turned up a few times. The V call is TRBV11-2, the J call TRBJ1-6; TRBD1 might be the D (5 bases). This CDR3 region has 18 residues. Trimming shortened V by 5 bases and J by 7 bases, and 24 bases separated the two germline ends. In germline, CDR1 is SGHAT, CDR2 FQNNGV. CDR3 sequence (DNA): TGTGCCAGCAGCGCCCCAGTGGGGCGGGCTGGATGGAATTCACCCCTCCACTTT. Translated: CASSAPVGRAGWNSPLHF.

In the case of this clonotype: Since no conserved phenylalanine or tryptophan closes the CDR3, a read error is the likely cause. V gene TRBV12-3 or TRBV12-4 combines with J gene TRBJ1-5; 7 positions agree with TRBD1. V lost 5 bases and J lost 0; bases outside the gene matches: 4. This CDR3 spans 15 amino acids. The CDR3 bases are TGTGCCAGCAGTGGACAGGACTATAGCAATCAGCCCCAGCATGTT. Translated: CASSGQDYSNQPQHV.

This clonotype was seen a few times. The rearrangement uses TRBV2 and TRBJ2-5; no clear D gene. Deletions cut 1 base from V and 5 bases from J, with 11 bases between. The CDR3 loop spans 14 amino acids. Germline values: CDR1 SNHLY, CDR2 FYNNEI. The CDR3 sequence is CASSEGVGEETQYF. The CDR3, as DNA: TGTGCCAGCAGTGAAGGGGTTGGTGAGGAGACCCAGTACTTC.

Comment on this clonotype: A much larger clone lies a single base off, so this may be a read error. This rearrangement joins TRBV4-3 to TRBJ1-6, with D tentatively TRBD1 (5 bases). CDR1 and CDR2 from the germline V gene are LGHNA and YSLEER. The CDR3 sequence is 14 residues long. In DNA form, the CDR3 reads TGCACCAGCAGCCAAGACGACAGTAATTCACCCCTCCACTTT. Its protein product is CTSSQDDSNSPLHF.

The J gene is TRBJ2-3, the V gene TRBV11-2, with TRBD1 as a possible D gene (5 bases). V lost 1 base to trimming and J lost 6 bases, with 8 bases between them. The CDR3 contains 13 residues. Germline CDR1 and CDR2: SGHAT and FQNNGV. The CDR3 here is CASSLVGADTQYF. Written as DNA, the CDR3 is TGTGCCAGCAGCTTAGTAGGGGCCGATACGCAGTATTTT. The full variable domain, rest sourced from reference TRBV11-2 and TRBJ2-3, is EAGVAQSPRYKIIEKRQSVAFWCNPISGHATLYWYQQILGQGPKLLIQFQNNGVVDDSQLPKDRFSAERLKGVDSTLKIQPAKLEDSAVYLCASSLVGADTQYFGPGTRLTVL.

V and J are TRBV5-1 and TRBJ1-1; 8 bases agree with TRBD1. The length of the CDR3 is 15 residues. From germline, CDR1 is SGHRS and CDR2 YFSETQ. Trimming at V came to 3 bases and at J to 2 bases, leaving 6 bases not matched to a gene. CDR3 residues: CASSYLTGANTEAFF. CDR3 DNA: TGCGCCAGCAGCTACCTGACAGGGGCCAACACTGAAGCTTTCTTT.

V usage is TRBV6-5 and J usage is TRBJ1-3; tentatively, D is TRBD1 (6 bases). The CDR3 is 17 residues long. Per germline, CDR1 MNHEY and CDR2 SVGAGI. Trimming pared 0 bases from V and 0 bases from J, leaving 12 bases between. CDR3 protein: CASSYSTGHSSGNTIYF. The CDR3 DNA sequence: TGTGCCAGCAGTTACTCAACGGGACACAGCTCTGGAAACACCATATATTTT.

As to this clonotype: Just one base apart from a much larger clone, this may be a read error. The chain carries TRBV6-1 and TRBJ2-1; 7 bases match TRBD1. J was trimmed by 8 bases and V by 3 bases; bases with no gene match: 19. Germline loops: CDR1 MNHNS, CDR2 SASEGT. The CDR3 is made up of 18 amino acids. The CDR3 here is CASSEKERGTVMGYEQFF. CDR3 DNA: TGTGCCAGCAGTGAGAAGGAAAGGGGGACAGTCATGGGTTATGAGCAGTTCTTC.

This clonotype is deemed medium-sized. The gene calls are TRBV12-3 or TRBV12-4 and TRBJ2-2; 9 nucleotides match TRBD2. The ends lost 5 bases at V and 3 bases at J; junction bases unmatched: 4. The CDR3 consists of 15 residues. CDR3 loop: CASSKTSGYTGELFF. In DNA form, the CDR3 reads TGTGCCAGCAGTAAGACTAGCGGCTACACCGGGGAGCTGTTTTTT.

V and J are TRBV28 and TRBJ2-1; 13 positions agree with TRBD2. CDR3 length: 15 residues. The V gene's germline CDR1 is MDHEN and CDR2 SYDVKM. Losses at the gene ends were 6 bases for V and 10 bases for J; bases not matched to a gene: 9. The CDR3 coding sequence is TGTGCCAGCAGCGCCGGGACTAGCGGGGCAAGGGAGCAGTTCTTC. Amino acid sequence: CASSAGTSGAREQFF. Drawing the rest from reference TRBV28 and TRBJ2-1, the complete variable domain is DVKVTQSSRYLVKRTGEKVFLECVQDMDHENMFWYRQDPGLGLRLIYFSYDVKMKEKGDIPEGYSVSREKKERFSLILESASTNQTSMYLCASSAGTSGAREQFFGPGTRLTVL.

Of note for this clonotype: The germline gene is not matched at one end of the junction; a read error may be the cause. In nucleotides, the CDR3 is TGTGCCAGCAGTTGGACAGGGAAAGATACGCGGTATTTT. Its protein product is CASSWTGKDTRYF. This chain connects TRBV12-3 or TRBV12-4 to TRBJ2-3, with 8 bases that match TRBD1. The CDR3 consists of 13 residues.

This clonotype is categorized as medium-sized. The chain employs TRBV5-1 and TRBJ2-1; the match to TRBD2 covers 12 bases. The CDR3 loop spans 15 amino acids. The germline V gene encodes CDR1 SGHRS and CDR2 YFSETQ. The trim removed 2 bases at V and 7 bases at J, leaving 4 bases unmatched. The CDR3: CASSLGLAGINEQFF. CDR3 nucleotides: TGCGCCAGCAGCTTAGGACTAGCGGGGATTAATGAGCAGTTCTTC.